The rows below give T cell receptor beta chains drawn from one sample of a study of blood T cell repertoires in COVID-19. Repertoires were generated with immunoSEQ multiplex PCR, while TCRdb's copy carries only in-frame clones and drops some. The sample contains roughly 99,000 clones, roughly 80% of which appear only once. Specimen: peripheral blood. These receptors were obtained from a woman over 75 with acute or convalescent COVID-19. The CDR3 runs from the conserved cysteine through the conserved F or W. The order of the fields is V gene, J gene, clone size, D gene, CDR3 protein, CDR3 DNA. A D gene is named only where the DNA matches it firmly. The size entry is marked missing in some rows and otherwise reads once, few, many or a size class.

>TRBV2|TRBJ2-1|.|TRBD2
CASRLGGSYNEQFF
TGTGCCAGCAGATTGGGAGGGAGCTACAATGAGCAGTTCTTC
>TRBV3-1/TRBV3-2|TRBJ1-5|.|.
CASSQDSALNQPQHF
TGTGCCAGCAGCCAAGATAGCGCCTTAAATCAGCCCCAGCATTTT
>TRBV5-1|TRBJ2-5|.|.
CASSLGTVQETQYF
TGCGCCAGCAGCTTGGGGACAGTCCAAGAGACCCAGTACTTC
>TRBV6-6|TRBJ2-2|.|.
CASSYQENTGELFF
TGTGCCAGCAGTTATCAGGAAAACACCGGGGAGCTGTTTTTT
>TRBV6-6|TRBJ1-1|.|TRBD1
CASSHGTGDNTEAFF
TGTGCCAGCAGCCACGGGACAGGAGATAACACTGAAGCTTTCTTT
>TRBV2|TRBJ2-2|.|TRBD1
CASSRTGVGTGELFF
TGTGCCAGCAGTCGCACAGGGGTGGGGACCGGGGAGCTGTTTTTT
>TRBV19|TRBJ2-2|.|.
CASRGITGELFF
TGTGCCAGTAGGGGCATCACCGGGGAGCTGTTTTTT
>TRBV12-3/TRBV12-4|TRBJ2-1|.|.
CASSPSGSNEQFF
TGTGCCAGCAGCCCCTCGGGGTCCAATGAGCAGTTCTTC
>TRBV5-1|TRBJ1-1|.|.
CASSLTFMNTEAFF
TGCGCCAGCAGCTTGACATTCATGAACACTGAAGCTTTCTTT
>TRBV2|TRBJ1-1|few|.
CASSDAPSTLNTEAFF
TGTGCCAGCAGTGATGCGCCGTCTACCCTGAACACTGAAGCTTTCTTT
>TRBV6-5|TRBJ1-1|.|.
CASNTRLGTEAFF
TGTGCCAGCAACACGAGGCTTGGCACTGAAGCTTTCTTT
>TRBV7-8|TRBJ1-1|.|TRBD1
CASSSQGQGYTEAFF
TGTGCCAGCAGCTCCCAGGGACAGGGTTACACTGAAGCTTTCTTT
>TRBV5-1|TRBJ1-2|.|TRBD1
CASRPGTGGNGYTF
TGCGCCAGCAGACCCGGGACAGGGGGCAATGGCTACACCTTC
>TRBV30|TRBJ2-5|.|TRBD2
CAWSVPPAGVETQYF
TGTGCCTGGAGTGTACCTCCAGCGGGGGTGGAGACCCAGTACTTC
>TRBV4-3|TRBJ1-6|.|.
CASSQDALDSASSYNSPLHF
TGCGCCAGCAGCCAAGACGCACTCGACAGCGCAAGCTCCTATAATTCACCCCTCCACTTT
>TRBV6-5|TRBJ1-5|.|TRBD1
CASASGQSNQPQHF
TGTGCCAGCGCTTCGGGACAGAGCAATCAGCCCCAGCATTTT
>TRBV20-1|TRBJ1-3|.|.
CSVQAGNTIYF
TGCAGTGTCCAGGCTGGAAACACCATATATTTT
>TRBV10-1|TRBJ2-2|.|.
CARCGRIRNANTGELFF
TGCGCCAGGTGTGGGAGGATACGAAATGCGAACACCGGGGAGCTGTTTTTT
>TRBV6-5|TRBJ1-3|medium-sized|TRBD1
CASRADRAGNTIYF
TGTGCCAGCAGGGCGGACAGGGCTGGAAACACCATATATTTT
>TRBV28|TRBJ2-5|.|TRBD1
CASRDRGKIRTQYF
TGTGCCAGCAGGGACAGGGGAAAAATTAGGACCCAGTACTTC